Below are 28 T cell receptor beta chains sequenced from a single sample in a study of CD8 T cells in Susac syndrome. Random-hexamer reverse transcription was applied to about 0.5 to 1 ug RNA. TCRdb reanalysed the immunoSEQ multiplex PCR reads using MiXCR and keeps one entry per CDR3 protein. Of 150,000 to 200,000 distinct CDR3 sequences in the sample, around 90% were seen once. Sequencing was performed on CD4+ T cells from PBMCs. The origin of the receptors is a human donor with Susac syndrome.

This clonotype was recorded once. The V and J genes are TRBV28 and TRBJ2-5; TRBD2 is a possible D gene (5 bases). V shed 6 bases and J shed 0 bases, with 11 bases lying between them. The CDR3 loop spans 14 amino acids. Germline V gene lookup returns CDR1 MDHEN and CDR2 SYDVKM. The CDR3 DNA reads as TGTGCCAGCAGCTCACTCGGGGACCAAGAGACCCAGTACTTC. Amino acids: CASSSLGDQETQYF.

This chain uses TRBV7-9 with TRBJ2-7; 16 bases align to TRBD2. Germline V CDR1 and CDR2: SEHNR, FQNEAQ (reference sequence). The CDR3 runs 16 residues. J gave up 3 bases and V 5 bases, and 4 bases lay outside the gene matches. CDR3 nucleotides: TGTGCCAGCAGCCGAGGGACTAGCGGGAGGGACTACGAGCAGTACTTC. Residues: CASSRGTSGRDYEQYF.

This chain uses TRBV18 with TRBJ2-7; D is uncertain. Germline loops: CDR1 KGHSH, CDR2 LQKENI. This CDR3 comprises 12 residues. Trimming took 2 bases from V and 5 from J, leaving 7 bases between them. The CDR3 sequence is CASSPGLHEQYF. CDR3 bases: TGTGCCAGCTCACCAGGGCTCCACGAGCAGTACTTC.

This chain connects TRBV7-9 to TRBJ2-2, with unresolved D. The CDR3 covers 14 residues. The germline CDR1 and CDR2 sequences are SEHNR and FQNEAQ (reference sequence). V was trimmed by 0 bases and J by 7 bases, leaving 9 bases between them. The CDR3: CASSLASVIGELFF. DNA for the CDR3: TGTGCCAGCAGCTTAGCATCCGTAATCGGGGAGCTGTTTTTT.

V gene TRBV19 combines with J gene TRBJ2-7; TRBD1 matches 11 bases. Germline values: CDR1 LNHDA, CDR2 SQIVND (reference sequence). Germline trimming cut 5 bases from V and 7 bases from J; bases unmatched to any gene: 10. The CDR3 spans 15 residues. The CDR3 loop reads CASSPSDRGLREQYF. CDR3 nucleotides: TGTGCCAGTAGTCCTTCGGACAGGGGGCTACGGGAGCAGTACTTC.

V is TRBV20-1 and J is TRBJ2-6; no firm D call. Germline CDR1 and CDR2: DFQATT and SNEGSKA (reference sequence). The V end lost 0 bases, the J end lost 2 bases, and 8 bases lay between the germline ends. CDR3 size: 15 residues. The CDR3 reads CSARDKRTGANVLTF. The CDR3 nucleotides are TGCAGTGCTAGAGATAAGAGGACTGGGGCCAACGTCCTGACTTTC.

The rearrangement joins TRBV12-3 or TRBV12-4 to TRBJ1-2; 8 bases are shared with TRBD1. CDR3 length: 14 residues. Trimming cost V 10 bases and J 2 bases; bases outside gene matches: 9. The CDR3 nucleotides are TGTGCCACCGGGAAAACAGGGGGAAACTATGGCTACACCTTC. Its protein is CATGKTGGNYGYTF.

The CDR3 DNA reads TGTGCCAGCCTACTCTCCGGGACAGGGAATGGCTACACCTTC. Translating it yields CASLLSGTGNGYTF. The chain carries TRBV12-3 or TRBV12-4 and TRBJ1-2, with 9 bases fitting TRBD1. This CDR3 contains 14 residues. After removal of 8 bases from V and 6 bases from J, the junction contained 10 bases not matched to a gene.

The chain joins TRBV6-5 to TRBJ2-5; 11 bases match TRBD2. V lost 0 bases to trimming and J lost 4 bases; unmatched junction nucleotides: 7. There are 17 residues in the CDR3. Germline assignment: CDR1 MNHEY and CDR2 SVGAGI. In DNA, the CDR3 is TGTGCCAGCAGTTACTCGGGACTAGCGGCCGGGGGAGAGACCCAGTACTTC. Protein sequence: CASSYSGLAAGGETQYF.

The genes are TRBV5-1 and TRBJ2-3; 14 bases match TRBD2. Germline V CDR1 and CDR2: SGHRS, YFSETQ. This CDR3 region has 14 residues. The V and J ends lost 0 bases and 14 bases, in that order; junction bases with no gene match: 5. Written as DNA, the CDR3 is TGCGCCAGCAGCTTGGATGGGACTAGCGGGAGTTCGTATTTT. Protein: CASSLDGTSGSSYF.

V gene TRBV6-6 combines with J gene TRBJ2-7; D is ambiguous. V gave up 6 bases and J gave up 4 bases, with 13 bases separating them. This CDR3 comprises 13 residues. CDR1 and CDR2 from the germline V gene are MNHNY and SVGAGI (reference sequence). The CDR3 sequence is CASRPGSTYEQYF. The DNA of the CDR3 is TGTGCCAGCAGGCCTGGCAGTACGTACGAGCAGTACTTC.

The rearrangement joins TRBV5-1 to TRBJ2-7; TRBD1 or TRBD2 may be the D gene (6 bases each). Germline V gene sequence: CDR1 SGHRS, CDR2 YFSETQ. Trimming left V 1 base short and J 3 bases short, with 23 bases between. The CDR3 runs 18 residues. For the CDR3, the DNA is TGCGCCAGCAGCTTGTCTATGGGGGCAGGGAGGAGCAGCTACGAGCAGTACTTC. It translates to CASSLSMGAGRSSYEQYF.

The gene calls are TRBV19 and TRBJ2-3; TRBD2 agrees at 11 bases. The V segment lost 5 bases and the J segment 2 bases; nucleotides outside the gene matches: 6. From germline, CDR1 is LNHDA and CDR2 SQIVND (reference sequence). This CDR3 has 16 residues. The CDR3 reads CASSPVAGGNTDTQYF. The CDR3 DNA is TGTGCCAGTAGTCCAGTAGCGGGGGGGAACACAGATACGCAGTATTTT.

The CDR3 nucleotides are TGTGCCAGCAGCTTGGGTAGCGGGAGTTTCCACGAGCAGTACTTC. The encoded protein is CASSLGSGSFHEQYF. The J gene is TRBJ2-7, the V gene TRBV5-6; the match to TRBD2 covers 9 bases. Unmatched junction bases numbered 6, after V lost 0 bases and J lost 5 bases. This CDR3 spans 15 amino acids. The V gene's germline CDR1 is SGHDT and CDR2 YYEEEE.

The J gene is TRBJ1-5, the V gene TRBV5-1; D ambiguous. This CDR3 contains 14 residues. V dropped 0 bases and J dropped 8 bases, with 12 bases sitting between them. Germline lookup yields CDR1 SGHRS and CDR2 YFSETQ. DNA for the CDR3: TGCGCCAGCAGCTTGGATCCGTCCATCGAGCCCCAGCATTTT. Its protein is CASSLDPSIEPQHF.

The V call is TRBV6-1, the J call TRBJ1-4, with unresolved D. V was cut by 6 bases and J by 8 bases, with 7 bases left in between. CDR1 and CDR2 (germline): MNHNS, SASEGT. CDR3 length: 11 residues. CDR3 sequence (DNA): TGTGCCAGCAGCCAACAGGAAAAACTGTTTTTT. This gives the protein CASSQQEKLFF.

CDR3 bases: TGTGCCAGCAGGGGGGGACAGCTCTACGAGCAGTACTTC. Translation gives CASRGGQLYEQYF. The chain has TRBV3-1 and TRBJ2-7, with D possibly TRBD1 on 7 matching bases. V was trimmed by 6 bases and J by 3 bases, leaving 12 bases between them. The CDR3 covers 13 residues. Germline values: CDR1 LGHDT, CDR2 YNNKEL (reference sequence).

The chain joins TRBV2 to TRBJ2-7; D is unresolved. Germline V gene sequence: CDR1 SNHLY, CDR2 FYNNEI. This CDR3 has 16 amino acids. The germline V and J ends were trimmed by 2 bases and 0 bases, with 14 bases remaining between them. The CDR3 region has the DNA TGTGCCAGCAGTGAAAAGGGCCCTCCGTCCTCCTACGAGCAGTACTTC. Encoded protein: CASSEKGPPSSYEQYF.

Concerning this clonotype: One junction end disagrees with the germline gene, perhaps due to a read error. The V and J genes are TRBV4-1 and TRBJ2-3; perhaps TRBD2 as D (5 bases). The CDR3 extends over 13 amino acids. CDR1 is MGHRA and CDR2 is YSYEKL in the germline V gene. CDR3 loop: CASSHGSRDTQFF. The CDR3 bases are TGCGCCAGCAGCCATGGCTCCCGGGATACGCAGTTTTTT.

The chain employs TRBV7-3 and TRBJ2-3; TRBD1 matches at 7 bases. The CDR3 extends over 14 amino acids. V dropped 10 bases and J dropped 2; count of bases not matched to a gene: 9. Germline V gives CDR1 SGHTA, CDR2 FQGTGA. DNA for the CDR3: TGTGCCACCTCAATGACAGGGTCCACAGATACGCAGTATTTT. Translated: CATSMTGSTDTQYF.

The chain recombines TRBV20-1 with TRBJ1-2; 7 nucleotides line up with TRBD1. There are 13 residues in the CDR3. Germline CDR1 DFQATT, CDR2 SNEGSKA (reference sequence). The CDR3 is CSRPRTGETGYTF. The CDR3 DNA sequence: TGCAGCCGACCCCGGACAGGCGAAACTGGCTACACCTTC.

This clonotype was seen just once. The chain links TRBV15 to TRBJ2-7; TRBD1 matches at 7 bases. CDR3 size: 15 residues. Germline lookup yields CDR1 LNHNV and CDR2 YYDKDF (reference sequence). The ends lost 1 base at V and 0 bases at J; junction bases unmatched: 3. The CDR3 region is CATSRADRSSYEQYF. The CDR3 DNA is TGTGCCACCAGCAGAGCGGACAGGAGCTCCTACGAGCAGTACTTC.

This rearrangement joins TRBV5-1 to TRBJ1-4, with D perhaps TRBD1 (5 bases). V was clipped by 0 bases and J by 6 bases, with 9 bases between them. Germline V gives CDR1 SGHRS, CDR2 YFSETQ. The CDR3 loop spans 14 amino acids. The CDR3 sequence is CASSLAGADEKLFF. The CDR3 region has the DNA TGCGCCAGCAGCTTGGCCGGGGCAGATGAAAAACTGTTTTTT.

The chain carries TRBV24-1 and TRBJ2-3; 7 bases agree with TRBD2. CDR1 KGHDR and CDR2 SFDVKD come from the germline V gene. This CDR3 region has 12 residues. The J segment lost 3 bases and the V segment lost 11 bases, leaving 4 bases of the junction unmatched. The CDR3, as DNA: TGTGCCAGCTCCGGGGGGACAGATACGCAGTATTTT. This translates into CASSGGTDTQYF.

The gene calls are TRBV18 and TRBJ1-1; D may be TRBD1 (5 bases). Germline loops: CDR1 KGHSH, CDR2 LQKENI. Trimming removed 0 bases at V and 6 bases at J, with 20 bases between. The CDR3 spans 17 residues. The CDR3, as DNA: TGTGCCAGCTCACCACCGCTCAGGGAGGGGATTAACCCTGAAGCTTTCTTT. Its protein is CASSPPLREGINPEAFF.

This clonotype was seen once. The gene calls are TRBV19 and TRBJ1-1, with unresolved D. This CDR3 has 13 amino acids. V was trimmed by 3 bases and J by 1 base, leaving 6 bases between them. Germline V CDR1 and CDR2: LNHDA, SQIVND (reference sequence). This CDR3 reads CASSIRWNTEAFF. CDR3 coding DNA: TGTGCCAGTAGTATTCGCTGGAACACTGAAGCTTTCTTT.

The J gene is TRBJ1-1, the V gene TRBV12-3 or TRBV12-4; D possibly corresponds to TRBD1 (6 bases). Trimming took 2 bases from V and 4 from J, leaving 11 bases between them. The CDR3 covers 14 residues. The CDR3 protein is CASSLQGGTTEAFF. CDR3 bases: TGTGCCAGCAGTTTACAAGGGGGGACCACTGAAGCTTTCTTT.

CDR3 region: CASSGDINYGYTF. Here the CDR3 DNA reads TGTGCCAGCAGCGGGGACATAAACTATGGCTACACCTTC. The chain recombines TRBV5-4 with TRBJ1-2, with TRBD1 as a possible D gene (6 bases). The length of the CDR3 is 13 residues. From germline, CDR1 is SGHNT and CDR2 YYREEE (reference sequence). The V gene lost 4 bases and the J gene lost 2 bases, with 9 bases spanning the gap.